This TCR beta chain was identified in a study of shared clonotypes between healthy human individuals. Study-wide results and limits: Non-shared clonotypes were found to have lower generation probabilities than the clonotypes that were shared by all four of the sorted-subset donors.

Turning to this clone: Its antigen is not known.

The germline V gene has CDR1 LNHDA and CDR2 SQIVND (reference sequence). The CDR3 is 15 residues long. With V trimmed by 4 bases and J by 2 bases, 1 base remained unmatched. The deep-level immunoSEQ assay was used. The protocol was immunoSEQ multiplex PCR, while the TCRdb copy is restricted to in-frame clones and leaves out a portion. The sample shows 1,400,000 or so clones, approximately 98.5% of them seen only once. The chain employs TRBV19 and TRBJ1-5; 11 bases match TRBD1. The sequence came from a young man in good health. Sequences were obtained from naive CD4+ T cells sorted from blood. Subset here: CD45RA+ positively selected. The DNA for the CDR3 is TGTGCCAGTAGTAGGGGACAGGGGGGCAATCAGCCCCAGCATTTT. Its protein is CASSRGQGGNQPQHF.